This entry concerns a single TCR beta chain. The data derive from a study of shared T cell receptors in the human thymus. Trimming left V 8 bases short and J 1 base short, with 17 bases between. The CDR3 runs to 15 residues. Profiling relied on immunoSEQ multiplex PCR, and the TCRdb table lists in-frame clones only, not all of them. This sample has 700,000 to 750,000 clones, with approximately 83% found just once. This sample also belongs to another study, concerning human thymus T cells. Per that study: The donors were infants in Finland with congenital heart defects, otherwise immunologically healthy. It was from resections taken during corrective heart surgery that the thymus tissue came. Highly overlapping thymic repertoires in unrelated individuals were reported by related research.

Sequencing input: thymocytes. The TCR sequence derives from a girl under three years old with a congenital heart defect. J is TRBJ1-1 and V is TRBV23-1; the D gene is possibly TRBD1 (6 bases). TRBV23-1 is an open reading frame, and its role is uncertain. CDR3 region: CASALQGPSNTEAFF. CDR3 DNA sequence: TGCGCCAGCGCCCTACAGGGACCGTCGAACACTGAAGCTTTCTTT.